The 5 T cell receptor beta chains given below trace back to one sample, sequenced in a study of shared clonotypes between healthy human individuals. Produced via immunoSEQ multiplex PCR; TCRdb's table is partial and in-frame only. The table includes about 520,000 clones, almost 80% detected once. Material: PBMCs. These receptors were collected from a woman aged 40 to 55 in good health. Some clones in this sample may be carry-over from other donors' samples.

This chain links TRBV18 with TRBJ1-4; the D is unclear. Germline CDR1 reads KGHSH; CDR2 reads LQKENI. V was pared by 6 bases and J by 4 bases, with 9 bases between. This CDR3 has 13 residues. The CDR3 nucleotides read TGTGCCAGCTCGGACGGGCTTAATGAAAAACTGTTTTTT. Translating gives CASSDGLNEKLFF.

CDR3 sequence: CASSLLGNEQFF. For the CDR3, the DNA is TGTGCCAGCAGCTTATTAGGCAATGAGCAGTTCTTC. The gene calls are TRBV11-3 and TRBJ2-1, with unresolved D. The length of the CDR3 is 12 residues. Germline values: CDR1 SGHNT, CDR2 YENEEA. Trimming removed 2 bases at V and 6 bases at J, with 5 bases between.

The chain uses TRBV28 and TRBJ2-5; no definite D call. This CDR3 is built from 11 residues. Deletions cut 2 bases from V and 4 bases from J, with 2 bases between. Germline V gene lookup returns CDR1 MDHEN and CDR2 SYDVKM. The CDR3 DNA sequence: TGTGCCAGCAGTTTAATAGAGACCCAGTACTTC. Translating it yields CASSLIETQYF.

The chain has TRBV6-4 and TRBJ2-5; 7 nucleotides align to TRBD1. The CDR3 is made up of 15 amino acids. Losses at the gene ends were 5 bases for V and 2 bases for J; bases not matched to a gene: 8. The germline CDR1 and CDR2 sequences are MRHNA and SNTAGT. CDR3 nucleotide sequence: TGTGCCAGCAGTATGTATCCGGGACAGCAAGAGACCCAGTACTTC. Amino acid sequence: CASSMYPGQQETQYF.

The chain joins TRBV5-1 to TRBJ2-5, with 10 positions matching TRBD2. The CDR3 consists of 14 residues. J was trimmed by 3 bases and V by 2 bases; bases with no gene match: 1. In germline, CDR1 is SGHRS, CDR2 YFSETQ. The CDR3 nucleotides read TGCGCCAGCAGCTTCCTAGCGGGAGAAGAGACCCAGTACTTC. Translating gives CASSFLAGEETQYF. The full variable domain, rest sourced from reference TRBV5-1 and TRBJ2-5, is KAGVTQTPRYLIKTRGQQVTLSCSPISGHRSVSWYQQTPGQGLQFLFEYFSETQRNKGNFPGRFSGRQFSNSRSEMNVSTLELGDSALYLCASSFLAGEETQYFGPGTRLLVL.